The rows below give T cell receptor beta chains drawn from one sample of a study of cytomegalovirus exposure and HLA in healthy donors. Repertoires were generated with immunoSEQ multiplex PCR, while TCRdb's copy carries only in-frame clones and drops some. The profile shows 70,000 to 100,000 clones, 80% of them singletons. The sample was PBMCs. The receptors derive from a man aged 45-60 years in good health and CMV-seropositive. The CDR3 runs from the conserved cysteine through the conserved F or W. The D gene is left open where the match is weak. Part of the rows lack a size; the others show once, few, many or a class for expanded clones.

j_call,v_call,clone_size,d_call,cdr3_aa,cdr3_nt
TRBJ2-3,TRBV5-4,.,TRBD1,CASSRDRGRVDTQYF,TGTGCCAGCAGCCGGGACAGGGGGCGAGTAGATACGCAGTATTTT
TRBJ1-2,TRBV29-1,.,TRBD1,CSVQGTGFFGYGYTF,TGCAGCGTTCAAGGGACAGGTTTTTTTGGGTATGGCTACACCTTC
TRBJ2-3,TRBV10-3,.,TRBD2,CAITREGGDTQYF,TGTGCCATCACTCGGGAGGGAGGGGATACGCAGTATTTT
TRBJ1-1,TRBV5-4,.,.,CASSFGQNTEAFF,TGTGCCAGCAGCTTCGGACAGAACACTGAAGCTTTCTTT
TRBJ1-2,TRBV6-5,.,.,CASSRARGSYTF,TGTGCCAGCAGCCGCGCAAGGGGGAGCTACACCTTC
TRBJ1-4,TRBV18,.,.,CASSPRGSYEKLFF,TGTGCCAGCTCACCAAGGGGGTCATATGAAAAACTGTTTTTT
TRBJ2-7,TRBV6-1,.,TRBD2,CASSRIAGESYEQYF,TGTGCCAGCAGTCGAATAGCGGGAGAGTCCTACGAGCAGTACTTC
TRBJ2-7,TRBV5-8,.,TRBD1,CASSPRTGKTYEQYF,TGTGCCAGCAGCCCCCGGACAGGGAAAACCTACGAGCAGTACTTC
TRBJ2-4,TRBV5-8,.,.,CASSLARASDIQYF,TGTGCCAGCAGCTTGGCCAGGGCGAGCGACATTCAGTACTTC
TRBJ2-7,TRBV2,.,TRBD1,CASSDMRQGFDEQYF,TGTGCCAGCAGTGACATGAGACAGGGGTTCGACGAGCAGTACTTC
TRBJ1-1,TRBV4-1,.,TRBD1,CASSQDLTGGWDEAFF,TGCGCCAGCAGCCAAGATTTGACAGGGGGCTGGGATGAAGCTTTCTTT
TRBJ2-5,TRBV7-2,.,TRBD2,CASSFTTSGVGGTQYF,TGTGCCAGCAGCTTTACGACTAGCGGGGTGGGGGGGACCCAGTACTTC
TRBJ2-2,TRBV6-6,.,.,CASSYRQVAGELFF,TGTGCCAGCAGTTACCGTCAGGTGGCCGGGGAGCTGTTTTTT
TRBJ2-7,TRBV2,.,TRBD1,CASSEGQGVGEQYF,TGTGCCAGCAGTGAAGGACAGGGGGTAGGAGAGCAGTACTTC
TRBJ2-7,TRBV6-1,.,TRBD1,CASRSTGGDEQYF,TGTGCCAGCAGGTCGACAGGGGGGGACGAGCAGTACTTC
TRBJ2-1,TRBV4-1,.,TRBD2,CASSQGTSGLNEQFF,TGCGCCAGCAGCCAAGGGACTAGCGGGCTCAATGAGCAGTTCTTC
TRBJ2-2,TRBV6-5,.,TRBD1,CASSRQGYTGELFF,TGTGCCAGCAGTCGACAGGGGTACACCGGGGAGCTGTTTTTT
TRBJ1-1,TRBV30,once,.,CAWTTGNTEAFF,TGTGCCTGGACAACAGGGAACACTGAAGCTTTCTTT
TRBJ1-5,TRBV10-1,.,.,CASSESTSRPQHF,TGCGCCAGCAGTGAGTCGACTAGTCGGCCCCAGCATTTT
TRBJ2-1,TRBV5-4,.,TRBD1,CASRSAGTGNNEQFF,TGTGCCAGCAGGTCCGCCGGGACAGGGAACAATGAGCAGTTCTTC
TRBJ2-1,TRBV30,.,TRBD2,CAWTPIASGRNEQFF,TGTGCCTGGACCCCTATAGCTAGCGGGAGGAATGAGCAGTTCTTC
TRBJ2-2,TRBV7-2,.,TRBD1,CASGGTGVPGELFF,TGTGCCAGTGGCGGGACAGGGGTTCCCGGGGAGCTGTTTTTT
TRBJ2-5,TRBV5-4,.,.,CASSSESNRAEETQYF,TGTGCCAGCAGCTCGGAAAGTAACAGGGCCGAAGAGACCCAGTACTTC
TRBJ2-3,TRBV19,.,.,CASSIRGTDTQYF,TGTGCCAGTAGTATTCGGGGGACAGATACGCAGTATTTT
TRBJ2-2,TRBV15,.,TRBD2,CATSRDRGLAGTNTGELFF,TGTGCCACCAGCAGAGATCGGGGACTAGCGGGGACGAACACCGGGGAGCTGTTTTTT
TRBJ2-7,TRBV5-4,.,.,CASSQTGTLRGEQYF,TGTGCCAGCAGCCAAACCGGGACCCTCAGGGGCGAGCAGTACTTC
TRBJ2-7,TRBV27,once,.,CASSSRQAVEQYF,TGTGCCAGCAGTTCCCGACAGGCGGTCGAGCAGTACTTC
TRBJ2-7,TRBV4-1,.,.,CASSQVVETAAYEQYF,TGCGCCAGCAGCCAAGTGGTAGAGACGGCGGCCTACGAGCAGTACTTC
TRBJ2-2,TRBV9,.,TRBD2,CASSAGTSGIIGELFF,TGTGCCAGCAGCGCGGGGACTAGCGGGATCATCGGGGAGCTGTTTTTT
TRBJ2-3,TRBV4-1,.,.,CASSPPAQPATDTQYF,TGCGCCAGCAGCCCTCCGGCACAGCCTGCGACAGATACGCAGTATTTT
TRBJ1-5,TRBV2,.,.,CASTLNEGGAQHF,TGTGCCAGCACCCTAAACGAGGGGGGGGCCCAGCATTTT
TRBJ1-5,TRBV19,.,TRBD1,CASSASGTGADFGPQHF,TGTGCCAGTAGTGCTTCGGGGACAGGGGCCGATTTTGGGCCCCAGCATTTT
TRBJ1-2,TRBV5-8,.,TRBD1,CASSRYFGQEPPNYGYTF,TGTGCCAGCAGCCGATACTTCGGACAGGAACCACCCAACTATGGCTACACCTTC
TRBJ1-1,TRBV7-3,.,.,CASSLTTENTEAFF,TGTGCCAGCAGCTTGACTACAGAGAACACTGAAGCTTTCTTT
TRBJ2-7,TRBV15,few,.,CATSSLTGSYEQYF,TGTGCCACCAGCAGTCTAACAGGTTCCTACGAGCAGTACTTC
TRBJ1-2,TRBV18,.,TRBD1,CASSPQGGRDGYTF,TGTGCCAGCTCACCACAAGGGGGCAGGGATGGCTACACCTTC
TRBJ2-6,TRBV10-1,.,TRBD1,CASSESGQGPGANVLTF,TGCGCCAGCAGTGAGTCGGGACAGGGACCTGGGGCCAACGTCCTGACTTTC
TRBJ2-3,TRBV5-4,.,.,CASSRGGPPDTQYF,TGTGCCAGCAGCCGAGGAGGGCCCCCAGATACGCAGTATTTT
TRBJ1-1,TRBV6-1,.,.,CASSDGGEAFF,TGTGCCAGCAGCGACGGGGGTGAAGCTTTCTTT
TRBJ2-1,TRBV19,.,.,CASSLAGEQFF,TGTGCCAGTAGTCTGGCGGGTGAGCAGTTCTTC